Included here is one T cell receptor (beta chain) sequence, with context. This clone was seen only once. Its recognized antigen is unknown. Base qualities are not at hand, and no much larger clone is one base apart. Different DNA sequences within this sample yield the same CDR3. Using the deep immunoSEQ assay, multiplex PCR amplified TCR CDR3 regions from genomic DNA. Genomic DNA extracted from each cell subset was distributed evenly over all wells of several immunoSEQ 96-well plates, and each plate served as one replicate. For sorted subsets, about 200 ng genomic DNA, equal to some 30,000 T cell genomes, was loaded into each replicate PCR. Purified libraries were measured with a Qubit 3.0 fluorometer, size-checked on a Bioanalyzer 2100, and measured again with the KAPA Library Quantification kit. A separate single-read 150-cycle Illumina NextSeq 550 flow cell was used to sequence each immunoSEQ 96-well plate. Regarding the original processing steps: Because the immunoSEQ output included only junctional sequences and no quality scores, the filtering could not be the same as the filtering used for full-length reads. Sequences were annotated with PyIR, a Python wrapper for IgBLAST v1.9, and V/J genes and CDR3 were assigned using IMGT germline references. Any read was removed if the V/J assignment was weak (E-value above 1e-6), the CDR3 was missing, or the read contained stop codons, out-of-frame junctions, or ambiguous translated residues. V3J clonotypes were defined as sequences sharing an identical inferred V gene, J gene, and CDR3 amino acid sequence. The percentage overlap between two repertoires was calculated by dividing the number of shared unique clonotypes by the size of the smaller repertoire. Repertoire richness was assessed with RTK rarefaction, the Chao1 estimator, and Recon v2.1 estimates of unobserved clonotypes. Generation probabilities for all TCRbeta clonotypes obtained by the gDNA method from a few donors were computed using OLGA. In its TCRdb copy, this immuneACCESS table keeps in-frame sequences only and misses some clones. Where compared with another copy, unresolved V genes explain less than half of these, and the others have no known cause. The V and J calls and clone size were taken over from that table, and D and trimming were inferred from the DNA. Counted in this sample were about 2.1 million clones; just over 90% of them appeared once. The top ten constitute about 1.7% of the sample.

The data were taken from a study of shared clonotypes between healthy human individuals (dated by TCRdb to about 2020). Regarding the study in general: Three men and a couple of women, aged 18 to 49 years, made up the cohort. For each donor, CD4 naive and CD4 memory were each given three plates, CD8 naive was given two plates, and CD8 memory was given one plate. To estimate repertoire size and how much clonotypes are shared between individuals, the study performed deep sequencing of blood TCR repertoires from 4 to 6 healthy adults. To increase sequencing depth and limit assay-specific biases, TCR repertoire library preparation and sequencing were carried out by different laboratories using diverse techniques. Between about 0.94 and 10 billion PBMCs per donor were obtained by leukapheresis.

Overall study results and their limits: Approximately 5% of naive CD4, 3% to 3.5% of naive CD8, around 2.3% of memory CD4, and 0.4% of memory CD8 clonotypes were shared across a few donors. Larger estimated clonotype richness was generally found for naive subsets than for memory subsets. Pairwise subsampling led to the expectation that sequencing depth would affect the degree of clonotype sharing among donors. Even with the large sequencing depth, rarefaction of the sorted-subset datasets indicated that sequencing was incomplete. Sampling was restricted to blood, and TCR repertoires in tissues likely differ from the TCR repertoires found in blood. Compared with non-shared clonotypes, the clonotypes found in all four sorted-subset donors had higher generation probabilities. Because the study included a small number of donors, the genetic and exposure-history diversity represented was limited.

CD8 naive samples were CD45RO-negative cells positively selected for CCR7, giving a CD45RA+CCR7+ population that excluded TemRA cells. Donors were healthy HIV-negative adults with no recently reported acute infections or vaccinations. Only Caucasian adults living in Nashville, Tennessee, USA were represented among the donors. Blood was collected by leukapheresis, and PBMCs were isolated by Ficoll-Histopaque density gradient centrifugation and then cryopreserved in liquid nitrogen vapor phase. Analytical flow cytometry was used to check the purity and quantity of each magnetically sorted T cell population. Each sorted fraction had its genomic DNA isolated and then quantified by UV absorbance on a Nanodrop 2000c. The sequencing sample was made of naive CD8+ T cells from PBMCs. This specimen's cell subset or site label, per the study, means: CD45RA+CCR7+. This receptor was obtained from a man aged 18 to 35 in good health. Some clones in this sample may be carry-over from other donors' samples.

For the CDR3, the sequence is CASSLRTSGSYEQYF. The DNA is as follows: TGTGCCAGCAGTTTAAGGACTAGCGGGAGTTACGAGCAGTACTTC. The rearranged chain carries TRBV28 and TRBJ2-7, with 13 central nucleotides matching TRBD2. V and J are trimmed by 2 bases and 4 bases, and the gene matches miss 2 bases of the junction. CDR1 and CDR2 are drawn from the germline V gene: MDHEN, SYDVKM. Reading from cysteine to phenylalanine, the CDR3 counts 15 amino acids. Only CDR3 DNA is held: 45 bases, read in frame from base 1.